What follows are 31 T cell receptor beta chains derived from one specimen sequenced in a study of shared clonotypes between healthy human individuals. Using immunoSEQ multiplex PCR, the repertoire was profiled, and TCRdb retains in-frame clones only, with some absent. The table includes about 820,000 clones, approximately 92% detected once. Positive CCR7 selection of CD45RO-negative cells yielded the naive CD8 cells, and terminally differentiated effector memory CD45RA+ cells were excluded. Sequences were obtained from naive CD8+ T cells sorted from blood. The source of these receptors is a man aged 25-45 years in good health.

The table lists this clone with a few counts. V and J are TRBV16 and TRBJ2-1, with 12 bases fitting TRBD2. Trimming removed 0 bases from V and 8 bases from J; junction bases left unmatched: 11. Germline CDR1 and CDR2: KGHSY and FQNENV. CDR3 length equals 18 residues. The CDR3 coding sequence is TGTGCCAGCAGCCAATCTTCTTTAACTAGCGGGAGGACCGATGAGCAGTTCTTC. This encodes CASSQSSLTSGRTDEQFF. Full variable domain (remainder filled in from reference TRBV16 and TRBJ2-1): GEEVAQTPKHLVRGEGQKAKLYCAPIKGHSYVFWYQQVLKNEFKFLISFQNENVFDETGMPKERFSAKCLPNSPCSLEIQATKLEDSAVYFCASSQSSLTSGRTDEQFFGPGTRLTVL.

The rearrangement links TRBV19 to TRBJ1-1; D may be TRBD1 (6 bases). Germline CDR1 LNHDA, CDR2 SQIVND (reference sequence). The length of the CDR3 is 17 residues. V lost 4 bases to trimming and J lost 1 base, with 19 bases between them. CDR3 in amino acids: CASSRGAPDDENTEAFF. CDR3 bases: TGTGCCAGTAGTAGGGGGGCTCCGGACGACGAGAACACTGAAGCTTTCTTT.

The chain recombines TRBV27 with TRBJ2-3; no reliable D call. With 0 bases removed from V and 4 bases from J, the gap between germline ends came to 14 bases. There are 16 residues in the CDR3. Germline V gene sequence: CDR1 MNHEY, CDR2 SMNVEV (reference sequence). This chain's CDR3 is CASSLSGRWKADTQYF. The CDR3 bases are TGTGCCAGCAGTTTATCGGGCAGATGGAAGGCAGATACGCAGTATTTT.

This clone appeared once. The V and J genes are TRBV27 and TRBJ2-1; 12 bases agree with TRBD2. Germline V gives CDR1 MNHEY, CDR2 SMNVEV (reference sequence). There are 17 residues in the CDR3. V gave up 3 bases and J gave up 4 bases; unmatched junction bases: 7. The CDR3 region is CASSFQSGTSGYNEQFF. The CDR3 DNA reads as TGTGCCAGCAGTTTTCAGTCCGGGACTAGCGGGTACAATGAGCAGTTCTTC.

V gene TRBV28 combines with J gene TRBJ2-7, with TRBD2 matching over 10 bases. Germline assignment: CDR1 MDHEN and CDR2 SYDVKM. After removal of 6 bases from V and 0 bases from J, the junction contained 5 bases not matched to a gene. This CDR3 spans 15 amino acids. The CDR3 nucleotides read TGTGCCAGCAGGCCTAGCGGGAGTCCCTCCTACGAGCAGTACTTC. Residues: CASRPSGSPSYEQYF.

The chain joins TRBV29-1 to TRBJ2-3; 7 nucleotides match TRBD2. The CDR3 has 15 amino acids. V lost 2 bases, J lost 5 bases, and 10 bases stayed unmatched. Germline CDR1 SQVTM, CDR2 ANQGSEA. This chain's CDR3 is CSVERTAGVVDTQYF. The CDR3 DNA reads as TGCAGCGTTGAAAGGACCGCGGGAGTGGTAGATACGCAGTATTTT.

V gene TRBV5-8 combines with J gene TRBJ2-5; D might be TRBD1 or TRBD2, each matching 5 bases. Trimming pared 1 base from V and 2 bases from J, leaving 9 bases between. The CDR3 has 14 amino acids. Germline values: CDR1 SGHTS, CDR2 YDEGEE. The CDR3 bases are TGTGCCAGCAGCTTGATGGGGGATCAAGAGACCCAGTACTTC. As protein: CASSLMGDQETQYF.

About this clone: The same CDR3 can be traced to other DNA sequences in this sample. This chain connects TRBV27 to TRBJ2-7; D is undetermined. V was trimmed by 2 bases and J by 4 bases, leaving 9 bases between them. Germline V gives CDR1 MNHEY, CDR2 SMNVEV (reference sequence). The CDR3 spans 13 residues. The CDR3 loop reads CASSLTLGYEQYF. CDR3 coding DNA: TGTGCCAGCAGTTTAACTCTCGGATACGAGCAGTACTTC.

The genes are TRBV27 and TRBJ2-3, with D perhaps TRBD2 (5 bases). V was cut by 6 bases and J by 4 bases, with 20 bases left in between. Germline V CDR1 and CDR2: MNHEY, SMNVEV (reference sequence). This CDR3 is 16 amino acids long. Written as DNA, the CDR3 is TGTGCCAGCAGCTTGATGAGGGTCAACAACGCAGATACGCAGTATTTT. Its translation: CASSLMRVNNADTQYF.

This chain joins TRBV7-9 and TRBJ2-1; TRBD2 matches 7 bases. CDR1 SEHNR and CDR2 FQNEAQ come from the germline V gene (reference sequence). The CDR3 has 16 residues. The V segment lost 5 bases and the J segment 0 bases; nucleotides outside the gene matches: 7. CDR3 sequence reads: CASSPEGGSSYNEQFF. The CDR3 coding sequence is TGTGCCAGCAGCCCCGAGGGCGGGAGCTCCTACAATGAGCAGTTCTTC.

The chain employs TRBV18 and TRBJ2-3; a possible D gene is TRBD1 (6 bases). V lost 3 bases and J 0 bases, leaving 13 bases between the germline ends. In germline, CDR1 is KGHSH, CDR2 LQKENI. The CDR3 covers 16 residues. CDR3 coding DNA: TGTGCCAGCTCACCGCAAACGGGACAAAGCACAGATACGCAGTATTTT. It specifies CASSPQTGQSTDTQYF.

The rearrangement joins TRBV27 to TRBJ2-5; the D gene is possibly TRBD1 (6 bases). CDR3 length equals 15 residues. CDR1 is MNHEY, CDR2 SMNVEV, per germline (reference sequence). V was pared by 6 bases and J by 7 bases, with 21 bases between. CDR3: CASRTGQPPVGTQYF. The CDR3 region has the DNA TGTGCCAGCAGAACAGGACAGCCCCCGGTCGGGACCCAGTACTTC.

The gene calls are TRBV27 and TRBJ2-2; TRBD2 aligns across 10 bases. There are 18 residues in the CDR3. The ends lost 0 bases at V and 6 bases at J; junction bases unmatched: 10. Germline values: CDR1 MNHEY, CDR2 SMNVEV (reference sequence). CDR3 loop: CASSLSLALAGAAGELFF. The CDR3 DNA sequence: TGTGCCAGCAGTTTATCGTTGGCCCTAGCGGGAGCGGCCGGGGAGCTGTTTTTT.

The chain combines TRBV7-6 with TRBJ2-7; no definite D call. The CDR3 sequence is 14 residues long. CDR1 SGHVS and CDR2 FNYEAQ come from the germline V gene. The V and J ends lost 2 bases and 2 bases respectively, with 10 bases between them. CDR3: CASSLKEWAYEQYF. In DNA, the CDR3 is TGTGCCAGCAGCTTAAAGGAATGGGCCTACGAGCAGTACTTC.

V is TRBV4-1 and J is TRBJ2-7, with TRBD1 as a possible D gene (6 bases). The CDR3 spans 13 residues. Trimming cost V 5 bases and J 3 bases, with 11 bases left between them. Germline V gives CDR1 MGHRA, CDR2 YSYEKL. The CDR3 loop is CASSFSGDYEQYF. CDR3 nucleotides: TGCGCCAGCAGCTTCTCAGGGGACTACGAGCAGTACTTC.

The genes are TRBV11-2 and TRBJ1-2; D is perhaps TRBD1 (5 bases). Trimming took off 2 bases at V and 6 bases at J, with 16 bases between the two ends. Looked up from germline, CDR1 is SGHAT and CDR2 is FQNNGV. CDR3 length: 15 residues. The CDR3 DNA reads TGTGCCAGCAGCTTACTGGTAGGGGTAGGAGATGGCTACACCTTC. Protein sequence: CASSLLVGVGDGYTF.

The gene calls are TRBV23-1 and TRBJ2-2, with 11 bases matching TRBD1. TRBV23-1 is an ORF, and what it does is uncertain. V lost 3 bases to trimming and J lost 3 bases; unmatched junction nucleotides: 9. This CDR3 has 18 amino acids. CDR3 loop: CASSHVKPGQGDTGELFF. DNA for the CDR3: TGCGCCAGCAGTCATGTCAAACCGGGACAGGGGGACACCGGGGAGCTGTTTTTT.

This sequence joins TRBV7-9 and TRBJ2-3; 12 bases fit TRBD2. CDR3 size: 16 residues. The V gene end was trimmed by 6 bases and the J gene end by 2 bases; junction bases not matched to a gene: 6. Germline V lookup: CDR1 SEHNR, CDR2 FQNEAQ (reference sequence). The CDR3 DNA reads TGTGCCAGCAGTTACGGACTAGCGGGAACCACAGATACGCAGTATTTT. Residues: CASSYGLAGTTDTQYF. Combining the CDR3 with reference TRBV7-9 and TRBJ2-3 gives the whole variable domain DTGVSQNPRHKITKRGQNVTFRCDPISEHNRLYWYRQTLGQGPEFLTYFQNEAQLEKSRLLSDRFSAERPKGSFSTLEIQRTEQGDSAMYLCASSYGLAGTTDTQYFGPGTRLTVL.

The V call is TRBV19, the J call TRBJ2-7; 10 bases are a match to TRBD1. The CDR3 loop spans 18 amino acids. The germline V gene has CDR1 LNHDA and CDR2 SQIVND (reference sequence). Trimming at V came to 4 bases and at J to 4 bases, leaving 16 bases not matched to a gene. The CDR3 DNA reads as TGTGCCAGTAGTAAACGACTCTGGGGCCGGGACAGGGGTTACGAGCAGTACTTC. This gives the protein CASSKRLWGRDRGYEQYF.

Only a few counts were recorded for this clone. This chain uses TRBV6-5 with TRBJ2-5, with D hard to call. Deletions cut 0 bases from V and 3 bases from J, with 11 bases between. This CDR3 has 15 residues. CDR1 and CDR2 from the germline V gene are MNHEY and SVGAGI. CDR3 nucleotide sequence: TGTGCCAGCAGTTACTCGATTGGCAGAGAAGAGACCCAGTACTTC. It yields the protein CASSYSIGREETQYF.

This clone has only a few counts. The V and J genes are TRBV28 and TRBJ1-1; D not certain. The CDR3 loop spans 12 amino acids. Trimming left V 10 bases short and J 0 bases short, with 9 bases between. The germline V gene has CDR1 MDHEN and CDR2 SYDVKM. The CDR3 sequence: CATGQLNTEAFF. CDR3 bases: TGTGCCACGGGTCAATTGAACACTGAAGCTTTCTTT.

CDR3 sequence: CASSPRDDHFEQYF. CDR3 nucleotide sequence: TGCGCCAGCAGCCCACGGGACGACCACTTCGAGCAGTACTTC. This sequence joins TRBV4-1 and TRBJ2-7; D may match TRBD1 or TRBD2 (5 bases each). CDR1 and CDR2 from the germline V gene are MGHRA and YSYEKL. The V gene lost 4 bases and the J gene lost 6 bases, with 16 bases spanning the gap. This CDR3 spans 14 amino acids.

Comments on this clone: The sample contains more than one DNA sequence encoding this CDR3. The rearrangement uses TRBV19 and TRBJ1-1; D call uncertain. V was shortened by 1 base and J by 0 bases, with 6 bases between the two germline ends. CDR3 size: 14 residues. CDR1 is LNHDA, CDR2 SQIVND, per germline (reference sequence). DNA for the CDR3: TGTGCCAGTAGTATAGGCCAGCTGAACACTGAAGCTTTCTTT. Protein sequence: CASSIGQLNTEAFF.

The chain couples TRBV4-3 to TRBJ1-2; D might be TRBD1 (6 bases). The germline V and J ends were trimmed by 3 bases and 2 bases, with 22 bases remaining between them. The CDR3 covers 18 residues. Germline values: CDR1 LGHNA, CDR2 YSLEER. The CDR3 nucleotides are TGCGCCAGCAGCCACCCAAACCCCGGAGGACAGTACAACTATGGCTACACCTTC. This encodes CASSHPNPGGQYNYGYTF.

The genes are TRBV27 and TRBJ1-1; D is uncertain. The CDR3 consists of 13 residues. CDR1 and CDR2 (germline): MNHEY, SMNVEV (reference sequence). Trimming left V 3 bases short and J 8 bases short, with 13 bases between. DNA for the CDR3: TGTGCCAGCAGTTTTTCTCAGAGGAACGAAGCTTTCTTT. Its translation is CASSFSQRNEAFF.

V usage is TRBV9 and J usage is TRBJ1-2; unclear D gene. Germline-derived CDR1 and CDR2 are SGDLS and YYNGEE. The CDR3 contains 16 residues. V shed 3 bases and J shed 5 bases, with 20 bases lying between them. The DNA of the CDR3 is TGTGCCAGCAGCGCAAAAGACCCAGGTCAACTATATGGCTACACCTTC. Amino acids: CASSAKDPGQLYGYTF.

The chain employs TRBV7-9 and TRBJ2-7; no clear D. Trimming pared 2 bases from V and 1 base from J, leaving 9 bases between. Germline loops: CDR1 SEHNR, CDR2 FQNEAQ (reference sequence). The CDR3 has 14 residues. This chain's CDR3 is CASSLTTASYEQYF. Here the CDR3 DNA reads TGTGCCAGCAGCTTAACAACAGCTTCCTACGAGCAGTACTTC.

The genes are TRBV5-1 and TRBJ1-2, with TRBD1 matching 9 bases. Germline values: CDR1 SGHRS, CDR2 YFSETQ. This CDR3 contains 15 residues. Trimming at V came to 5 bases and at J to 4 bases, leaving 9 bases not matched to a gene. CDR3 sequence: CASRALPGQGYGYTF. CDR3 in DNA: TGCGCCAGCAGGGCCCTACCGGGACAGGGCTATGGCTACACCTTC.

A word on this clone: This same CDR3 is encoded by further DNA sequences in the sample. DNA of the CDR3: TGTGCCAGCAGTTTACGAAGCGGGTGGGCAGATACGCAGTATTTT. Residues: CASSLRSGWADTQYF. The V call is TRBV27, the J call TRBJ2-3; tentative D call: TRBD2 (6 bases). The CDR3 covers 15 residues. Trimming took off 2 bases at V and 4 bases at J, with 13 bases between the two ends. From germline, CDR1 is MNHEY and CDR2 SMNVEV (reference sequence).

The V and J genes are TRBV12-5 and TRBJ2-1, with D unclear. Germline V gene lookup returns CDR1 LGHNT and CDR2 FRNRAP. This CDR3 region has 12 residues. Trimming stripped 4 bases from V and 7 bases from J, with 8 bases between. CDR3 nucleotides: TGTGCTAGTGGTTCACAGTGGAATGAGCAGTTCTTC. Protein product: CASGSQWNEQFF.

This chain uses TRBV30 with TRBJ1-4; maybe TRBD1 (5 bases). This CDR3 spans 15 amino acids. Deletions cut 0 bases from V and 4 bases from J, with 12 bases between. Germline V gene data show CDR1 as GTSNPN and CDR2 as SVGIG (reference sequence). CDR3: CAWSVQAVLNEKLFF. As DNA, the CDR3 is TGTGCCTGGAGTGTACAGGCAGTACTTAATGAAAAACTGTTTTTT.